The 19 T cell receptor beta chains presented below share a single source sample, sequenced in a study of T cells after yellow fever vaccination. TCRdb ran MiXCR on the 5' RACE reads and lists one entry per CDR3 protein. The sample records 300,000 to 450,000 distinct CDR3 sequences, roughly 8.4% being singletons. The material sequenced was PBMCs, taken roughly 46 days after the first yellow fever vaccination. The receptor set was obtained from a man between 18 and 29 years old who received the YFV17D yellow fever vaccine.

This sequence joins TRBV12-3 or TRBV12-4 and TRBJ1-5, with D perhaps matching TRBD1 (5 bases). The ends were cut back, 6 bases at V and 2 bases at J, with 17 bases in the middle. The CDR3 extends over 16 amino acids. CDR3 protein: CASSKHLRDRNQPQHF. CDR3 nucleotide sequence: TGTGCCAGCAGCAAACACTTGAGGGACCGCAATCAGCCCCAGCATTTT.

There are a few counts of this clonotype. This chain links TRBV6-2 or TRBV6-3 with TRBJ2-7; D remains ambiguous. V lost 2 bases to trimming and J lost 2 bases, with 4 bases between them. Per germline, CDR1 MNHEY and CDR2 SVGEGT. The CDR3 has 12 residues. CDR3 amino acids: CASSYAAYEQYF. The CDR3 DNA is TGTGCCAGCAGTTACGCGGCCTACGAGCAGTACTTC.

This chain joins TRBV20-1 and TRBJ1-1; D is possibly TRBD1 (5 bases). CDR1 DFQATT and CDR2 SNEGSKA come from the germline V gene (reference sequence). The CDR3 has 14 residues. Trimming removed 0 bases at V and 3 bases at J, with 11 bases between. CDR3 protein: CSARDFSGYTEAFF. DNA for the CDR3: TGCAGTGCTAGAGATTTCTCAGGGTACACTGAAGCTTTCTTT.

The chain employs TRBV10-3 and TRBJ1-1; D not certain. The CDR3 contains 16 residues. Germline V gene sequence: CDR1 ENHRY, CDR2 SYGVKD. The V and J ends lost 7 bases and 1 base respectively, with 19 bases between them. In nucleotides, the CDR3 is TGTGCCATCACCACGGGGTCCCGGGAAGCGAACACTGAAGCTTTCTTT. Translating it yields CAITTGSREANTEAFF.

The genes are TRBV20-1 and TRBJ1-5, with D possibly being TRBD1 (6 bases). V lost 2 bases and J 3 bases, leaving 11 bases between the germline ends. The CDR3 extends over 14 amino acids. Germline V gene data show CDR1 as DFQATT and CDR2 as SNEGSKA (reference sequence). CDR3 DNA: TGCAGTGCTAGAAGGGGGGGGAACAATCAGCCCCAGCATTTT. Amino acid sequence: CSARRGGNNQPQHF.

The chain is built from TRBV10-3 and TRBJ1-1; 7 positions agree with TRBD1. The CDR3 has 12 amino acids. V lost 4 bases to trimming and J lost 5 bases; unmatched junction nucleotides: 1. CDR1 is ENHRY and CDR2 is SYGVKD in the germline V gene. The CDR3 DNA sequence: TGTGCCATCAGTGCAGGGGGTACTGAAGCTTTCTTT. Its protein product is CAISAGGTEAFF.

In its sample, this clonotype was seen a few times. This rearrangement joins TRBV20-1 to TRBJ2-7; 8 nucleotides line up with TRBD2. The CDR3 spans 15 residues. Trimming cost V 5 bases and J 5 bases; bases outside gene matches: 14. The germline gives CDR1 DFQATT, CDR2 SNEGSKA (reference sequence). In DNA, the CDR3 is TGCAGTGCTTCCCGTCCGGGACTAGGGCTGCACGAGCAGTACTTC. It specifies CSASRPGLGLHEQYF.

This clonotype was found a few times. The rearrangement links TRBV4-2 to TRBJ2-1; possible D gene TRBD2, 7 bases. Between the trimmed V and J ends, which lost 0 bases and 10 bases, there was a span of 16 bases. The CDR3 totals 15 residues. Germline loops: CDR1 LGHNA, CDR2 YNFKEQ. The CDR3 DNA follows: TGTGCCAGCAGCCAAGAATACGGGGGGCCAAACGAGCAGTTCTTC. This encodes CASSQEYGGPNEQFF.

This clonotype has ten or more counts. The V call is TRBV28, the J call TRBJ2-7; D is unclear. The CDR3 loop spans 14 amino acids. V was pared by 7 bases and J by 0 bases, with 13 bases between. Germline assignment: CDR1 MDHEN and CDR2 SYDVKM. CDR3: CASTLRPSSYEQYF. In DNA, the CDR3 is TGTGCCAGCACCCTTCGGCCGAGCTCCTACGAGCAGTACTTC.

This rearrangement joins TRBV7-9 to TRBJ2-7; maybe TRBD1 (5 bases). Per germline, CDR1 SEHNR and CDR2 FQNEAQ (reference sequence). The germline V and J ends were trimmed by 2 bases and 4 bases, with 15 bases remaining between them. This CDR3 spans 15 amino acids. The CDR3 here is CASSLTGTLEYEQYV. In DNA, the CDR3 is TGTGCCAGCAGCTTAACAGGAACACTGGAGTACGAGCAGTACGTC.

The table lists this clonotype with many counts. The chain is built from TRBV5-1 and TRBJ2-7, with 10 bases that match TRBD1. CDR1 and CDR2 from the germline V gene are SGHRS and YFSETQ. This CDR3 has 14 amino acids. J gave up 4 bases and V 5 bases, and 6 bases lay outside the gene matches. CDR3 DNA: TGCGCCAGCAGACGTGGACAGGGGGTGTACGAGCAGTACTTC. It yields the protein CASRRGQGVYEQYF. The variable domain in full, with the rest retrieved from reference TRBV5-1 and TRBJ2-7, is KAGVTQTPRYLIKTRGQQVTLSCSPISGHRSVSWYQQTPGQGLQFLFEYFSETQRNKGNFPGRFSGRQFSNSRSEMNVSTLELGDSALYLCASRRGQGVYEQYFGPGTRLTVT.

The chain recombines TRBV7-8 with TRBJ1-5, with D possibly TRBD1 on 5 matching bases. Germline V gene data show CDR1 as SGHVS and CDR2 as FQNEAQ. Trimming shortened V by 2 bases and J by 8 bases, and 10 bases separated the two germline ends. CDR3 length: 13 amino acids. The CDR3 bases are TGTGCCAGCAGCTTATGGGGAGGGGAGCCCCAGCATTTT. Translation gives CASSLWGGEPQHF.

V usage is TRBV11-2 and J usage is TRBJ1-4; D is perhaps TRBD1 (5 bases). In germline, CDR1 is SGHAT, CDR2 FQNNGV. The CDR3 has 15 amino acids. The V and J ends lost 0 bases and 8 bases respectively, with 13 bases between them. The CDR3 protein is CASSLDLGGIEKLFF. The CDR3 DNA is TGTGCCAGCAGCTTAGATTTGGGGGGGATCGAAAAACTGTTTTTT.

The sample holds many counts of this clonotype. The chain is built from TRBV24-1 and TRBJ2-5, with TRBD1 identical over 9 bases. V lost 6 bases and J lost 4; bases outside the gene matches: 14. Germline values: CDR1 KGHDR, CDR2 SFDVKD. The CDR3 is 17 amino acids. CDR3 DNA sequence: TGTGCCACCAGTCCCGGGACAGGGTCCCTGAGGAGAGAGACCCAGTACTTC. Translating it yields CATSPGTGSLRRETQYF.

V and J are TRBV18 and TRBJ2-6; 7 positions agree with TRBD1. With V trimmed by 1 base and J by 1 base, 4 bases remained unmatched. The CDR3 sequence is 17 residues long. Germline CDR1 and CDR2: KGHSH and LQKENI. The CDR3 sequence: CASSPQGQLSGANVLTF. Written as DNA, the CDR3 is TGTGCCAGCTCACCACAGGGACAGCTATCTGGGGCCAACGTCCTGACTTTC.

This clonotype was detected a few times. This CDR3 is CAISESDKQNIQYF. The CDR3 DNA reads as TGTGCCATCTCGGAATCGGACAAACAAAACATTCAGTACTTC. This chain uses TRBV10-3 with TRBJ2-4; a weak D match, TRBD1 (5 bases). The CDR3 length is 14 residues. V lost 8 bases and J lost 5, with 16 bases in between. CDR1 and CDR2 from the germline V gene are ENHRY and SYGVKD.

The chain couples TRBV19 to TRBJ2-3, with TRBD2 matching over 11 bases. Germline V CDR1 and CDR2: LNHDA, SQIVND (reference sequence). There are 15 residues in the CDR3. The V segment lost 5 bases and the J segment 3 bases; nucleotides outside the gene matches: 4. The CDR3 coding sequence is TGTGCCAGTAGTCCTAGACTAGCGGGGACAGATACGCAGTATTTT. It is translated as CASSPRLAGTDTQYF.

The chain combines TRBV20-1 with TRBJ2-1, with TRBD2 identical over 12 bases. The CDR3 extends over 14 amino acids. Germline V gene data show CDR1 as DFQATT and CDR2 as SNEGSKA (reference sequence). The ends lost 3 bases at V and 7 bases at J; junction bases unmatched: 4. Written as DNA, the CDR3 is TGCAGTGCTAGTCTAGCGGGAGGGGAGAATGAGCAGTTCTTC. Amino acid sequence: CSASLAGGENEQFF.

This clonotype appeared a few times. The gene calls are TRBV19 and TRBJ2-2; D remains unclear. The CDR3 is 14 amino acids. Germline loops: CDR1 LNHDA, CDR2 SQIVND (reference sequence). Trimming stripped 2 bases from V and 0 bases from J, with 4 bases between. CDR3 protein: CASSIQANTGELFF. The CDR3 DNA follows: TGTGCCAGTAGTATACAGGCGAACACCGGGGAGCTGTTTTTT.